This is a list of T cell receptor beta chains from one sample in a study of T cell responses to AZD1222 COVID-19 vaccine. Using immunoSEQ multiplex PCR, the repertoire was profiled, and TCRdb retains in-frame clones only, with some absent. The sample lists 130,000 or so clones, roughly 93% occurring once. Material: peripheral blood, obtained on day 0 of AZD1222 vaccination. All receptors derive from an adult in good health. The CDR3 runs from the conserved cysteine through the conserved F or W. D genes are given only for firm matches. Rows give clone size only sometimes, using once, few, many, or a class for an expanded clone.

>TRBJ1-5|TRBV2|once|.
CASSYDRTSNQPQHF
TGTGCCAGCAGTTACGACAGGACTAGCAATCAGCCCCAGCATTTT
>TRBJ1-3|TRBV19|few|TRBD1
CASSVGTATGNTIYF
TGTGCCAGTAGTGTGGGGACAGCGACTGGAAACACCATATATTTT
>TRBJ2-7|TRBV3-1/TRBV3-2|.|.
CASSQGAGSYEQYF
TGTGCCAGCAGCCAGGGGGCGGGGTCCTACGAGCAGTACTTC
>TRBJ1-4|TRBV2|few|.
CASIQGGNEKLFF
TGTGCCAGCATACAGGGCGGGAATGAAAAACTGTTTTTT
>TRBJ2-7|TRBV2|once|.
CASSGGIWEQYF
TGTGCCAGCAGTGGAGGGATCTGGGAGCAGTACTTC
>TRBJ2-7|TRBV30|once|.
CAWSGGAESPYEQYF
TGTGCCTGGAGTGGCGGAGCGGAGAGCCCATACGAGCAGTACTTC
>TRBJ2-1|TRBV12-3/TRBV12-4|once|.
CASRFGLYNEQFF
TGTGCCAGCAGATTTGGTCTCTACAATGAGCAGTTCTTC
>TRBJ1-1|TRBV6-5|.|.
CASSRPGAGGTEAFF
TGTGCCAGCAGCCGACCCGGGGCCGGAGGCACTGAAGCTTTCTTT
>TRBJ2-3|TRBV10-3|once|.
CAISPMGTDTQYF
TGTGCCATCAGTCCAATGGGCACAGATACGCAGTATTTT
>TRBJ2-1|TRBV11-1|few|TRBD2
CASSSTGTSGYNEQFF
TGTGCCAGCAGCTCCACCGGGACTAGCGGATACAATGAGCAGTTCTTC
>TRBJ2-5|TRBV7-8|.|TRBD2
CASSLLTSGSMETQYF
TGTGCCAGCAGCTTGCTTACTAGCGGGAGTATGGAGACCCAGTACTTC
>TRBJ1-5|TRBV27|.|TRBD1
CASRQGVGNQPQHF
TGTGCCAGCAGACAGGGGGTGGGCAATCAGCCCCAGCATTTT
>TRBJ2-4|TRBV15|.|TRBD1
CATSRDNHGTGNPIQYF
TGTGCCACCAGCAGAGATAACCACGGGACAGGTAATCCCATTCAGTACTTC
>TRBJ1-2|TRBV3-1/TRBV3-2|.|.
CASSIRGLYGYTF
TGTGCCAGCAGCATCCGGGGCCTCTATGGCTACACCTTC
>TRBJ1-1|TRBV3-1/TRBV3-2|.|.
CASSQGLEAFF
TGTGCCAGCAGCCAAGGATTAGAGGCTTTCTTT
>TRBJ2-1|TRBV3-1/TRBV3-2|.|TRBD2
CASSRISGREAHNEQFF
TGTGCCAGCAGCCGGATCTCGGGGCGGGAGGCCCACAATGAGCAGTTCTTC
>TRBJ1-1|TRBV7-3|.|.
CASSLLGGNTEAFF
TGTGCCAGCAGCTTATTGGGAGGGAACACTGAAGCTTTCTTT